Below are 10 T cell receptor beta chains sequenced from a single sample in a study of beta chain features in type 1 diabetes. The whole isolated RNA underwent reverse transcription, so sequencing captured expressed TCRB transcripts. Measured with immunoSEQ multiplex PCR; TCRdb has only the in-frame clones, and not every one. The table lists over 500,000 clones, 15% of them singletons. Sequenced input: naive CD4+ T cells from blood. Receptors originate from a man younger than 35 in good health.

A few counts support this clone. The J gene is TRBJ2-1, the V gene TRBV2; D gene uncertain. This CDR3 contains 12 residues. Germline CDR1 reads SNHLY; CDR2 reads FYNNEI. Trimming stripped 7 bases from V and 4 bases from J, with 8 bases between. The CDR3 DNA follows: TGTGCCAGCACCTGGGGATACAATGAGCAGTTCTTC. Protein product: CASTWGYNEQFF.

The gene calls are TRBV2 and TRBJ2-5; tentative D call: TRBD2 (6 bases). The CDR3 is made up of 13 amino acids. The germline V gene has CDR1 SNHLY and CDR2 FYNNEI. Trimming pared 6 bases from V and 5 bases from J, leaving 13 bases between. CDR3 sequence: CASRVTSKETQYF. In DNA form, the CDR3 reads TGTGCCAGCAGAGTGACTAGTAAGGAGACCCAGTACTTC.

The chain employs TRBV27 and TRBJ1-2, with a weak D call TRBD1 (5 bases). Trimming removed 5 bases at V and 8 bases at J, with 21 bases between. Germline loops: CDR1 MNHEY, CDR2 SMNVEV (reference sequence). This CDR3 has 15 amino acids. The DNA of the CDR3 is TGTGCCAGCAGTCCCACCGGCCTGGGGGGTAAGGGCTACACCTTC. Its protein product is CASSPTGLGGKGYTF.

This clone was observed a few times. The gene calls are TRBV4-1 and TRBJ2-7; D may match TRBD1 or TRBD2 (6 bases each). CDR3 length equals 15 residues. V dropped 1 base and J dropped 5 bases, with 15 bases sitting between them. The V gene's germline CDR1 is MGHRA and CDR2 YSYEKL. CDR3 sequence reads: CASSQGGALDDEQYF. The CDR3, as DNA: TGCGCCAGCAGCCAAGGGGGGGCGCTTGATGACGAGCAGTACTTC.

On this clone: Other DNA sequences in this sample translate to the same CDR3. This chain links TRBV7-2 with TRBJ2-3; 8 bases fit TRBD2. V shed 1 base, J shed 0 bases, and the junction held 3 bases outside the gene matches. The length of the CDR3 is 16 residues. Per germline, CDR1 SGHTA and CDR2 FQGNSA. The CDR3 is CASSLVPGGSTDTQYF. In nucleotides, the CDR3 is TGTGCCAGCAGCTTAGTCCCGGGAGGGAGCACAGATACGCAGTATTTT.

This rearrangement joins TRBV4-2 to TRBJ2-7; TRBD1 or TRBD2 may be the D gene (6 bases each). Germline loops: CDR1 LGHNA, CDR2 YNFKEQ. This CDR3 is built from 15 residues. Trimming took off 4 bases at V and 2 bases at J, with 15 bases between the two ends. The CDR3: CASSPSSRGAYEQYF. The CDR3 DNA follows: TGTGCCAGCAGCCCTAGTTCTAGGGGGGCCTACGAGCAGTACTTC.

J is TRBJ2-5 and V is TRBV9; D is unclear. V was trimmed by 0 bases and J by 11 bases, leaving 8 bases between them. This CDR3 spans 11 amino acids. The germline CDR1 and CDR2 sequences are SGDLS and YYNGEE. The CDR3 region has the DNA TGTGCCAGCAGCGTAGGGGATGAGCAGTACTTC. It translates to CASSVGDEQYF.

This clone occurred a few times. This chain joins TRBV14 and TRBJ1-3, with no clear D. The CDR3 totals 15 residues. Trimming pared 1 base from V and 3 bases from J, leaving 10 bases between. The germline V gene encodes CDR1 SGHDN and CDR2 FVKESK. In DNA, the CDR3 is TGTGCCAGCAGCCAAGTTTTTCCGCGTGGAAACACCATATATTTT. It translates to CASSQVFPRGNTIYF.

V is TRBV2 and J is TRBJ1-2, with a tentative D call TRBD1 (5 bases). CDR3 length: 14 residues. V was pared by 5 bases and J by 8 bases, with 18 bases between. Germline CDR1 is SNHLY and CDR2 is FYNNEI. CDR3: CASSRQGPLGGYTF. The CDR3 DNA is TGTGCCAGCAGTAGGCAGGGACCCCTCGGAGGCTACACCTTC.

The chain uses TRBV29-1 and TRBJ2-1; D unresolved. V was pared by 7 bases and J by 2 bases, with 9 bases between. The CDR3 runs to 12 residues. Germline V lookup: CDR1 SQVTM, CDR2 ANQGSEA. The CDR3: CSGHRAYNEQFF. The CDR3 DNA follows: TGCAGCGGACACCGGGCCTACAATGAGCAGTTCTTC.